This entry lists 24 T cell receptor beta chains sequenced from one sample in a study of T cell repertoires in cytomegalovirus infection. One entry per CDR3 protein results from TCRdb running MiXCR on the reads. Of around 260,000 distinct CDR3 sequences detected, 9.1% appear once; the ten largest clones hold approximately 16%. The sequencing input was PBMCs. These receptors all stem from a human donor in good health (CMV status not recorded). Some clones in this sample may be carry-over from other donors' samples.

This clonotype was recorded many times. The chain recombines TRBV6-8 with TRBJ1-1; D remains ambiguous. CDR1 is MNHGY and CDR2 is SAAAGT in the germline V gene. The CDR3 runs 16 residues. Between the trimmed V and J ends, which lost 2 bases and 3 bases, there was a span of 16 bases. The CDR3 bases are TGTGCCAGCAGTTACATGTCCGGGCCAAGGGACACTGAAGCTTTCTTT. The encoded protein is CASSYMSGPRDTEAFF.

This clonotype was counted at least ten times. The genes are TRBV7-2 and TRBJ2-3; 10 bases line up with TRBD2. V trimming: 5 bases; J trimming: 0 bases; junction bases outside the gene matches: 2. CDR3 length: 15 amino acids. Looked up from germline, CDR1 is SGHTA and CDR2 is FQGNSA. This chain's CDR3 is CASSLLAGSTDTQYF. The DNA of the CDR3 is TGTGCCAGCAGCCTACTAGCGGGGAGCACAGATACGCAGTATTTT.

At least ten counts were recorded for this clonotype. This rearrangement joins TRBV7-8 to TRBJ1-2, with a possible D match to TRBD1 (6 bases). The CDR3 is 14 residues long. The germline V and J ends were trimmed by 0 bases and 12 bases, with 17 bases remaining between them. CDR1 is SGHVS and CDR2 is FQNEAQ in the germline V gene. CDR3 sequence: CASSLALGGGHHTF. For the CDR3, the DNA is TGTGCCAGCAGCTTAGCCCTGGGGGGGGGACACCACACCTTC. The full variable domain, rest sourced from reference TRBV7-8 and TRBJ1-2, is GAGVSQSPRYKVAKRGQDVALRCDPISGHVSLFWYQQALGQGPEFLTYFQNEAQLDKSGLPSDRFFAERPEGSVSTLKIQRTQQEDSAVYLCASSLALGGGHHTFGSGTRLTVV.

This sequence joins TRBV6-6 and TRBJ1-6, with D possibly being TRBD1 (6 bases). The germline gives CDR1 MNHNY, CDR2 SVGAGI (reference sequence). CDR3 length: 18 residues. With 2 bases removed from V and 6 bases from J, the gap between germline ends came to 20 bases. Written as DNA, the CDR3 is TGTGCCAGCAGTTACCAACCGCTAAGGGGGGTCGGTAATTCACCCCTCCACTTT. Amino acid sequence: CASSYQPLRGVGNSPLHF.

This chain connects TRBV29-1 to TRBJ1-2; 9 positions agree with TRBD1. In germline, CDR1 is SQVTM, CDR2 ANQGSEA. The CDR3 totals 15 residues. Germline trimming cut 7 bases from V and 8 bases from J; bases unmatched to any gene: 17. The chain's CDR3 is CSALKEHRDREGYTF. The CDR3 DNA reads as TGCAGCGCACTAAAAGAACACCGGGACAGGGAAGGCTACACCTTC.

This clonotype has ten or more counts. This chain connects TRBV4-1 to TRBJ2-7; D is uncertain. CDR1 and CDR2 (germline): MGHRA, YSYEKL. The CDR3 consists of 14 residues. V lost 0 bases, J lost 0 bases, and 6 bases lay in between. Here the CDR3 DNA reads TGCGCCAGCAGCCAAGATGACACCTCCTACGAGCAGTACTTC. Protein: CASSQDDTSYEQYF.

This clonotype was counted many times. This chain connects TRBV12-3 or TRBV12-4 to TRBJ1-3, with a weak D call TRBD1 (6 bases). The V gene lost 6 bases and the J gene lost 0 bases, with 9 bases spanning the gap. The CDR3 contains 14 residues. CDR3 DNA sequence: TGTGCCAGCAGGTCGGACAGCTCTGGAAACACCATATATTTT. Its protein is CASRSDSSGNTIYF.

This clonotype was found many times. The V gene is TRBV12-3 or TRBV12-4, the J gene TRBJ2-5; 7 bases map to TRBD1. CDR3 length: 13 amino acids. The trim removed 6 bases at V and 5 bases at J, leaving 6 bases unmatched. The CDR3 sequence is CASRRDRWETQYF. The CDR3 bases are TGTGCCAGCAGGAGGGACAGATGGGAGACCCAGTACTTC.

This chain joins TRBV3-1 and TRBJ2-7; D gene unclear. The CDR3 sequence is 13 residues long. CDR1 is LGHDT, CDR2 YNNKEL, per germline (reference sequence). The V and J ends lost 0 bases and 1 base respectively, with 4 bases between them. Written as DNA, the CDR3 is TGTGCCAGCAGCCAAGATCCATCCTACGAGCAGTACTTC. Its protein product is CASSQDPSYEQYF.

The sample holds many counts of this clonotype. V is TRBV7-6 and J is TRBJ1-1; D remains unclear. V lost 4 bases and J 1 base, leaving 7 bases between the germline ends. Germline values: CDR1 SGHVS, CDR2 FNYEAQ. The CDR3 length is 13 residues. The CDR3 nucleotides read TGTGCCAGCAGCTACTCCCCGAACACTGAAGCTTTCTTT. Translation gives CASSYSPNTEAFF.

This clonotype came up many times. This sequence joins TRBV7-2 and TRBJ2-5, with 8 bases aligning to TRBD2. The germline V gene encodes CDR1 SGHTA and CDR2 FQGNSA. CDR3 length: 15 residues. V was clipped by 4 bases and J by 3 bases; unmatched bases: 7. The CDR3 DNA follows: TGTGCCAGCAGCTCTAGCGGGCCAGTCAAAGAGACCCAGTACTTC. Translated, it gives CASSSSGPVKETQYF. The variable domain in full, completed from reference TRBV7-2 and TRBJ2-5, reads GAGVSQSPSNKVTEKGKDVELRCDPISGHTALYWYRQSLGQGLEFLIYFQGNSAPDKSGLPSDRFSAERTGGSVSTLTIQRTQQEDSAVYLCASSSSGPVKETQYFGPGTRLLVL.

This clonotype was recorded many times. The chain joins TRBV6-1 to TRBJ2-3; D is tentatively TRBD1 or TRBD2 (5 bases each). Trimming took 7 bases from V and 2 from J, leaving 19 bases between them. The CDR3 runs to 16 residues. Germline V gene data show CDR1 as MNHNS and CDR2 as SASEGT. The CDR3 DNA follows: TGTGCCAGCACCGAGGGGCCGGACATGTACACAGATACGCAGTATTTT. This sequence encodes CASTEGPDMYTDTQYF.

The rearrangement uses TRBV20-1 and TRBJ1-1; D is undetermined. The germline gives CDR1 DFQATT, CDR2 SNEGSKA (reference sequence). The CDR3 loop spans 13 amino acids. Trimming removed 3 bases at V and 6 bases at J, with 14 bases between. The CDR3 spells CSASQSLKPEAFF. DNA for the CDR3: TGCAGTGCTAGTCAATCCCTTAAACCTGAAGCTTTCTTT.

V and J are TRBV25-1 and TRBJ1-5; D is undetermined. Trimming left V 4 bases short and J 5 bases short, with 6 bases between. Germline loops: CDR1 MGHDK, CDR2 SYGVNS. The CDR3 contains 12 residues. The CDR3 loop is CASSVGDQPQHF. The CDR3 region has the DNA TGTGCCAGCAGTGTCGGGGATCAGCCCCAGCATTTT.

This clonotype was counted at least ten times. This chain links TRBV7-9 with TRBJ1-6; D may be TRBD1 (6 bases). The CDR3 loop spans 15 amino acids. Germline V gene lookup returns CDR1 SEHNR and CDR2 FQNEAQ (reference sequence). Trimming cost V 5 bases and J 11 bases, with 19 bases left between them. The CDR3 region is CASSGVLQGRAPLHF. The CDR3 DNA follows: TGTGCCAGCAGCGGCGTGTTACAGGGACGGGCACCCCTCCACTTT.

This clonotype was seen repeatedly, ten times or more. The V and J genes are TRBV27 and TRBJ2-1; TRBD2 matches 9 bases. The CDR3 extends over 15 amino acids. Germline-derived CDR1 and CDR2 are MNHEY and SMNVEV (reference sequence). V gave up 6 bases and J gave up 9 bases; unmatched junction bases: 12. The CDR3 DNA sequence: TGTGCCAGCAGCCGAGCGATGCTAGCGGGGCCTGAGCAGTTCTTC. It translates to CASSRAMLAGPEQFF.

This clonotype was found many times. J is TRBJ2-5 and V is TRBV29-1, with D unresolved. In germline, CDR1 is SQVTM, CDR2 ANQGSEA. V was trimmed by 5 bases and J by 2 bases, leaving 6 bases between them. The CDR3 runs 11 residues. The CDR3 loop reads CSVRPQETQYF. In DNA form, the CDR3 reads TGCAGCGTTCGGCCTCAAGAGACCCAGTACTTC.

This clonotype was seen more than once but under ten times. The gene calls are TRBV7-6 and TRBJ2-5; D remains ambiguous. The CDR3 extends over 16 amino acids. The V gene lost 5 bases and the J gene lost 0 bases, with 16 bases spanning the gap. CDR1 and CDR2 from the germline V gene are SGHVS and FNYEAQ. In DNA form, the CDR3 reads TGTGCCAGCAGCCCCCGGACGTATCAGTACCAAGAGACCCAGTACTTC. Protein: CASSPRTYQYQETQYF.

The sample holds many counts of this clonotype. The J gene is TRBJ2-7, the V gene TRBV7-2; 8 positions agree with TRBD2. CDR3 length: 14 amino acids. The V segment lost 4 bases and the J segment 2 bases; nucleotides outside the gene matches: 4. Germline V CDR1 and CDR2: SGHTA, FQGNSA. The CDR3 loop is CASSSSSGPYEQYF. As DNA, the CDR3 is TGTGCCAGCAGCTCCTCTAGCGGGCCCTACGAGCAGTACTTC.

This clonotype came up many times. CDR3 amino acids: CASSFLAGAQETQYF. The CDR3 nucleotides read TGTGCCAGCAGCTTTTTAGCGGGCGCTCAAGAGACCCAGTACTTC. This chain connects TRBV7-2 to TRBJ2-5, with 7 bases matching TRBD2. V shed 3 bases, J shed 2 bases, and the junction held 6 bases outside the gene matches. In germline, CDR1 is SGHTA, CDR2 FQGNSA. This CDR3 is built from 15 residues.

This clonotype was seen many times. CDR3 residues: CASSLIWDRGRSGANVLTF. The CDR3 nucleotides are TGTGCCAGCAGCCTGATTTGGGACAGGGGACGCTCTGGGGCCAACGTCCTGACTTTC. The rearrangement joins TRBV7-2 to TRBJ2-6; 10 bases agree with TRBD1. Germline V gives CDR1 SGHTA, CDR2 FQGNSA. V was pared by 5 bases and J by 0 bases, with 10 bases of the junction left unmatched. The CDR3 covers 19 residues.

The sample holds many counts of this clonotype. The chain links TRBV15 to TRBJ1-1; possibly TRBD1 for D (5 bases). V lost 1 base and J lost 4, with 10 bases in between. Germline V lookup: CDR1 LNHNV, CDR2 YYDKDF (reference sequence). The CDR3 covers 14 residues. The CDR3 nucleotides are TGTGCCACCAGCAGAGGGGAGGGGCTCACTGAAGCTTTCTTT. Residues: CATSRGEGLTEAFF. Supplemented by reference TRBV15 and TRBJ1-1, the full variable domain reads DAMVIQNPRYQVTQFGKPVTLSCSQTLNHNVMYWYQQKSSQAPKLLFHYYDKDFNNEADTPDNFQSRRPNTSFCFLDIRSPGLGDTAMYLCATSRGEGLTEAFFGQGTRLTVV.

V gene TRBV5-4 combines with J gene TRBJ2-7; the match to TRBD2 covers 8 bases. Germline-derived CDR1 and CDR2 are SGHNT and YYREEE (reference sequence). This CDR3 contains 14 residues. V was pared by 6 bases and J by 5 bases, with 10 bases of the junction left unmatched. This chain's CDR3 is CASNSGKHLDEQYF. CDR3 coding DNA: TGTGCCAGCAATAGCGGGAAACATCTCGACGAGCAGTACTTC. Supplemented by reference TRBV5-4 and TRBJ2-7, the full variable domain reads ETGVTQSPTHLIKTRGQQVTLRCSSQSGHNTVSWYQQALGQGPQFIFQYYREEENGRGNFPPRFSGLQFPNYSSELNVNALELDDSALYLCASNSGKHLDEQYFGPGTRLTVT.

This clonotype occurred many times. The chain employs TRBV5-5 and TRBJ1-1, with D unclear. CDR1 SGHKS and CDR2 YYEKEE come from the germline V gene (reference sequence). Trimming cost V 0 bases and J 6 bases, with 18 bases left between them. CDR3 length: 16 residues. The CDR3 coding sequence is TGTGCCAGCAGCTTGGCCTCAACACCAATGGGCGCTGAAGCTTTCTTT. It encodes CASSLASTPMGAEAFF.